These 17 T cell receptor beta chains were sequenced from one sample in a study of T cells in Graves' hyperthyroidism and ophthalmopathy. RNA transcripts gave rise to amplified TCR beta CDR3 regions. An initial round of RT-PCR targeting the TCR CDR3 relied on the HTBI primer set. TCRdb independently ran MiXCR on the multiplex PCR reads; one entry per CDR3 protein. The sample lists fewer than 350,000 distinct CDR3 sequences; 13% were seen once. The specimen was blood. The receptors stem from a woman in her 30s with Graves' hyperthyroidism that later progressed to Graves' ophthalmopathy.

This clonotype appeared many times. CDR3 sequence reads: CASSGSGPGELFF. CDR3 nucleotides: TGTGCCAGCAGCGGGAGCGGCCCCGGGGAGCTGTTTTTT. This chain uses TRBV5-5 with TRBJ2-2, with D perhaps TRBD2 (5 bases). This CDR3 region has 13 residues. V lost 4 bases and J lost 6, with 10 bases in between. In germline, CDR1 is SGHKS, CDR2 YYEKEE (reference sequence).

This clonotype occurred many times. This chain uses TRBV11-2 with TRBJ2-1, with D possibly matching TRBD2 (6 bases). Trimming left V 4 bases short and J 0 bases short, with 10 bases between. From germline, CDR1 is SGHAT and CDR2 FQNNGV. The CDR3 is 15 residues long. The CDR3 sequence: CASSSRTISYNEQFF. Written as DNA, the CDR3 is TGTGCCAGCAGCTCTAGGACTATCTCCTACAATGAGCAGTTCTTC.

The chain combines TRBV6-1 with TRBJ1-1, with a possible D match to TRBD1 (5 bases). CDR1 and CDR2 (germline): MNHNS, SASEGT. The V and J ends lost 5 bases and 0 bases respectively, with 10 bases between them. The CDR3 runs 14 residues. The CDR3 nucleotides read TGTGCCAGCAGTTTTCAGGGAATGAACACTGAAGCTTTCTTT. Encoded protein: CASSFQGMNTEAFF.

The table lists this clonotype with many counts. The V gene is TRBV28, the J gene TRBJ1-5; D is unresolved. The CDR3 extends over 12 amino acids. V lost 3 bases and J 4 bases, leaving 4 bases between the germline ends. Germline V gene lookup returns CDR1 MDHEN and CDR2 SYDVKM. CDR3 sequence (DNA): TGTGCCAGCAGTTTCGGGAATCAGCCCCAGCATTTT. Protein: CASSFGNQPQHF.

At least ten counts were recorded for this clonotype. V is TRBV3-1 and J is TRBJ2-5; a weak D match, TRBD2 (5 bases). Trimming pared 2 bases from V and 5 bases from J, leaving 12 bases between. The CDR3 totals 14 residues. The germline V gene encodes CDR1 LGHDT and CDR2 YNNKEL (reference sequence). As DNA, the CDR3 is TGTGCCAGCAGCCAATTCAACGGGGTTGAGACCCAGTACTTC. This gives the protein CASSQFNGVETQYF.

This clonotype was detected many times. The rearrangement uses TRBV28 and TRBJ1-1; D remains ambiguous. V was pared by 8 bases and J by 0 bases, with 10 bases between. This CDR3 region has 13 residues. Germline assignment: CDR1 MDHEN and CDR2 SYDVKM. The CDR3 region is CASRTVLNTEAFF. The CDR3 nucleotides are TGTGCCAGCCGTACCGTGTTGAACACTGAAGCTTTCTTT.

This clonotype was picked up many times. The chain joins TRBV2 to TRBJ2-1, with D tentatively TRBD1 (6 bases). V lost 7 bases and J 6 bases, leaving 13 bases between the germline ends. Germline V CDR1 and CDR2: SNHLY, FYNNEI. The CDR3 is made up of 13 amino acids. The DNA for the CDR3 is TGTGCCAGCATTCGAATCAGGGGCAATGAGCAGTTCTTC. This translates into CASIRIRGNEQFF.

Of note for this clonotype: This may be a read error, as it is one base from a much larger clone. This chain joins TRBV7-9 and TRBJ2-2; D ambiguous. The V end lost 5 bases, the J end lost 10 bases, and 8 bases lay between the germline ends. CDR3 length: 11 amino acids. The germline V gene encodes CDR1 SEHNR and CDR2 FQNEAQ (reference sequence). CDR3 nucleotides: TGTGCCAGCAGCGCCTTTGAGGAGCTGTTTTTT. This sequence encodes CASSAFEELFF.

This clonotype was observed many times. This chain links TRBV29-1 with TRBJ2-1; D may match TRBD1 or TRBD2 (5 bases each). The CDR3 has 13 amino acids. The V gene's germline CDR1 is SQVTM and CDR2 ANQGSEA. Trimming stripped 7 bases from V and 8 bases from J, with 18 bases between. CDR3 region: CSAMGPVIHEQFF. The CDR3 DNA reads TGCAGCGCGATGGGACCGGTCATCCATGAGCAGTTCTTC.

This clonotype is a singleton in its sample. This may be a read error: a much more frequent sequence differs by one nucleotide. The rearrangement links TRBV5-4 to TRBJ2-7; TRBD2 agrees at 14 bases. This CDR3 is built from 14 residues. Trimming took 6 bases from V and 7 from J; bases not matched to a gene: 6. Germline CDR1 and CDR2: SGHNT and YYREEE (reference sequence). CDR3 sequence reads: CASTTSGRVREQYF. The CDR3 nucleotides are TGTGCCAGCACGACTAGCGGGAGGGTGCGTGAGCAGTACTTC.

This clonotype occurred many times. The V and J genes are TRBV4-1 and TRBJ2-3; 10 bases map to TRBD2. V dropped 3 bases and J dropped 7; count of bases not matched to a gene: 10. This CDR3 contains 16 residues. Looked up from germline, CDR1 is MGHRA and CDR2 is YSYEKL. CDR3 sequence reads: CASSQLAGTSAYTQYF. CDR3 coding DNA: TGCGCCAGCAGCCAGTTGGCCGGGACTAGCGCTTATACGCAGTATTTT.

This clonotype has ten or more counts. The chain recombines TRBV6-1 with TRBJ2-7, with TRBD2 as a possible D gene (5 bases). Trimming left V 5 bases short and J 5 bases short, with 19 bases between. The CDR3 has 15 amino acids. Germline V gene lookup returns CDR1 MNHNS and CDR2 SASEGT. The CDR3 nucleotides are TGTGCCAGCAGTTTGAATCTGAGGGCCTACGACGAGCAGTACTTC. It specifies CASSLNLRAYDEQYF.

This clonotype was picked up a small number of times. The chain has TRBV6-4 and TRBJ2-2; D is possibly TRBD1 (6 bases). V lost 3 bases to trimming and J lost 4 bases, with 18 bases between them. The CDR3 has 17 residues. Germline CDR1 MRHNA, CDR2 SNTAGT. DNA of the CDR3: TGTGCCAGCAGTGATAGGGGGTGGCGCCTGGTCACCGGGGAGCTGTTTTTT. This codes for CASSDRGWRLVTGELFF.

This clonotype was counted only a few times. This chain joins TRBV12-5 and TRBJ2-1; 11 bases line up with TRBD2. Germline loops: CDR1 LGHNT, CDR2 FRNRAP. The V segment lost 6 bases and the J segment 6 bases; nucleotides outside the gene matches: 10. This CDR3 has 16 residues. The CDR3: CASGGVLAGGPNEQFF. The CDR3 DNA sequence: TGTGCTAGTGGGGGGGTCTTAGCGGGAGGGCCCAATGAGCAGTTCTTC.

To note about this clonotype: A much larger clone lies a single base off, so this may be a read error. The J gene is TRBJ1-2, the V gene TRBV11-1; the match to TRBD1 covers 9 bases. Per germline, CDR1 SGHAT and CDR2 FQDESV (reference sequence). CDR3 size: 17 residues. The CDR3 nucleotides read TGTGCCGGCAGCTTACAGGGGGCAATCTACGTTGACTATGGCTACACCTTC. Protein sequence: CAGSLQGAIYVDYGYTF.

The sample holds a few counts of this clonotype. The rearrangement uses TRBV9 and TRBJ1-2; no reliable D call. V was shortened by 4 bases and J by 5 bases, with 12 bases between the two germline ends. Germline V gene lookup returns CDR1 SGDLS and CDR2 YYNGEE. The CDR3 is made up of 13 amino acids. CDR3 sequence reads: CASSPDSDYGYTF. CDR3 in DNA: TGTGCCAGCAGCCCGGACTCTGATTATGGCTACACCTTC.

This clonotype came up many times. The chain has TRBV6-2 or TRBV6-3 and TRBJ2-2; possible D gene TRBD1, 6 bases. V was cut by 5 bases and J by 5 bases, with 9 bases left in between. The CDR3 runs 13 residues. Germline V gene lookup returns CDR1 MNHEY and CDR2 SVGEGT. The CDR3 here is CASSRQATGELFF. The DNA of the CDR3 is TGTGCCAGCAGTCGACAGGCTACCGGGGAGCTGTTTTTT.